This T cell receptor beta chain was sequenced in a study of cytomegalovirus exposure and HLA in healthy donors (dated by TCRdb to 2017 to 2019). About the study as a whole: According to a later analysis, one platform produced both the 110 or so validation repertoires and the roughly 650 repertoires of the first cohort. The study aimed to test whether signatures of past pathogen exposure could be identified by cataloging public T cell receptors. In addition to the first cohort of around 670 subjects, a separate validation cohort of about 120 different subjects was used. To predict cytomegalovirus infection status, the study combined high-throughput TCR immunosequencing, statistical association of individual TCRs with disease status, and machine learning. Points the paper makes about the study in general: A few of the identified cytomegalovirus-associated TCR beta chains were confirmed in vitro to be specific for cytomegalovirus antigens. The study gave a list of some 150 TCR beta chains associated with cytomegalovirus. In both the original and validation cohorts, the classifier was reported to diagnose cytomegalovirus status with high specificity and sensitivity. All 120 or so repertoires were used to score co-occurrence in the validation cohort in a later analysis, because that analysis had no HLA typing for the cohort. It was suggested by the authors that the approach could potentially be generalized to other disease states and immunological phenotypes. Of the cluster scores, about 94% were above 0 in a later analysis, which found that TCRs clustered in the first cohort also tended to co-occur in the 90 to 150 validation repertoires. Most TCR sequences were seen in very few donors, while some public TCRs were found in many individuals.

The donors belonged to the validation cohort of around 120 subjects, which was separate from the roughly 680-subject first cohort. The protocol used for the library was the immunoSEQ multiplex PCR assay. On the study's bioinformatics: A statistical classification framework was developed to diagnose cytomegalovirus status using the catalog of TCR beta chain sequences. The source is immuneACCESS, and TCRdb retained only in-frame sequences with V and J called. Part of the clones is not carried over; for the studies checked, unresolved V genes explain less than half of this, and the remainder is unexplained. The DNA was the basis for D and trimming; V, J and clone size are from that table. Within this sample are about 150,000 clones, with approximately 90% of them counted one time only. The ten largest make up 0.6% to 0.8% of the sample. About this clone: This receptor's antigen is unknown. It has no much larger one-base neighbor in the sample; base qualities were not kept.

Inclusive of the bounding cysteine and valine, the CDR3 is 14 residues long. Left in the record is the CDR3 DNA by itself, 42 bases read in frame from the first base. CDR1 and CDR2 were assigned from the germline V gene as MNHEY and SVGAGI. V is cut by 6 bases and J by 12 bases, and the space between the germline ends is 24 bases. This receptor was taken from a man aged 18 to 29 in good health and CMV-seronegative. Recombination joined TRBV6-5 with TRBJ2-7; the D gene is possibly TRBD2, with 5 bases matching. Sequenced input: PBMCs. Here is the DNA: TGTGCCAGCAGACCCCCCTCCCTCCCCGGAGGTGGGTACGTC. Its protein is CASRPPSLPGGGYV.